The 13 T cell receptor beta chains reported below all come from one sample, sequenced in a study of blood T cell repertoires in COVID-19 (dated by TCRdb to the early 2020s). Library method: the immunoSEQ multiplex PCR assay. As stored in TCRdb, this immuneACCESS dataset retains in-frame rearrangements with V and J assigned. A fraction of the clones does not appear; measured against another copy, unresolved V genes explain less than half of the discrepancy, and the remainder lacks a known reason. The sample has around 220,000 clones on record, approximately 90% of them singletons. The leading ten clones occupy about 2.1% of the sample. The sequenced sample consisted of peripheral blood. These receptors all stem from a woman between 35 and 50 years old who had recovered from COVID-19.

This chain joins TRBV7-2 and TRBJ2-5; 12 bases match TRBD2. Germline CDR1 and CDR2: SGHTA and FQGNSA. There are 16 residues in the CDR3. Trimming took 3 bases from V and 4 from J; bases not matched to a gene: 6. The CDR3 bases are TGTGCCAGCAGCTTCGTCGGGACTAGCGGGTCAGAGACCCAGTACTTC. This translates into CASSFVGTSGSETQYF.

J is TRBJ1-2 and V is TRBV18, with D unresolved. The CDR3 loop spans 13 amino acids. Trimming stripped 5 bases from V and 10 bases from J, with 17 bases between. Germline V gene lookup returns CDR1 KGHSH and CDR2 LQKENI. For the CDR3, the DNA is TGTGCCAGCTCATCGGAGGGCCTTGGTGTCTACACCTTC. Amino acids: CASSSEGLGVYTF.

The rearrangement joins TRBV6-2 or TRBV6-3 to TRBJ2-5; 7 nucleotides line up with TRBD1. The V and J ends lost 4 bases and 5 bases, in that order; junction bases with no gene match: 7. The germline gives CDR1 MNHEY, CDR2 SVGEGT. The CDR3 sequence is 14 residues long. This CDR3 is CASSFPQGSETQYF. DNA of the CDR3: TGTGCCAGCAGTTTCCCACAGGGGTCGGAGACCCAGTACTTC.

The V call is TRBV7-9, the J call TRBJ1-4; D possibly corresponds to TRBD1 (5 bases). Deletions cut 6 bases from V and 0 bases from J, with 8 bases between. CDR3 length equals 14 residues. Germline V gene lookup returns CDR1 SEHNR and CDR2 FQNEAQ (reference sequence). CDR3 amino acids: CASSTGPTNEKLFF. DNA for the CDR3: TGTGCCAGCAGTACAGGCCCAACTAATGAAAAACTGTTTTTT.

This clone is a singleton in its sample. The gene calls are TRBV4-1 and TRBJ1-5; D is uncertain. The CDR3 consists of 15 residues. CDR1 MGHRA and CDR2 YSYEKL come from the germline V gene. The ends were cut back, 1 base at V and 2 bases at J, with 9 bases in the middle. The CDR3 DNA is TGCGCCAGCAGCCAAGTGGCACAGCGCAATCAGCCCCAGCATTTT. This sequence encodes CASSQVAQRNQPQHF.

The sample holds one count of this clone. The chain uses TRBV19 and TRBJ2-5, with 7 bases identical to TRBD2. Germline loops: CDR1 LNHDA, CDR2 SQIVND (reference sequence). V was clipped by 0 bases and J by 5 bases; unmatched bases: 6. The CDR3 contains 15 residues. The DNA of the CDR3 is TGTGCCAGTAGTATAGATCGGGGAGGGAGGGAGACCCAGTACTTC. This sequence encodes CASSIDRGGRETQYF. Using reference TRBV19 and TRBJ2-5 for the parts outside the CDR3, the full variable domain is DGGITQSPKYLFRKEGQNVTLSCEQNLNHDAMYWYRQDPGQGLRLIYYSQIVNDFQKGDIAEGYSVSREKKESFPLTVTSAQKNPTAFYLCASSIDRGGRETQYFGPGTRLLVL.

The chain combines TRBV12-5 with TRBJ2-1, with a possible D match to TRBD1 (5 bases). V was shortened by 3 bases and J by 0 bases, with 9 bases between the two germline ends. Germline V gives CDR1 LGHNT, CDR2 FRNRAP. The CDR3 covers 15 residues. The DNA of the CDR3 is TGTGCTAGTGGTTTATGGGGCAGCTCCTACAATGAGCAGTTCTTC. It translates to CASGLWGSSYNEQFF.

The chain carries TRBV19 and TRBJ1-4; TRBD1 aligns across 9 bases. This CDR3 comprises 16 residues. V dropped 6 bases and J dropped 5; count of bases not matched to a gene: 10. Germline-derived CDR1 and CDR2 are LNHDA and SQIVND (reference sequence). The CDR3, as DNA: TGTGCCAGTAGGCGCAAGGGACAGGGTACAAATGAAAAACTGTTTTTT. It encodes CASRRKGQGTNEKLFF.

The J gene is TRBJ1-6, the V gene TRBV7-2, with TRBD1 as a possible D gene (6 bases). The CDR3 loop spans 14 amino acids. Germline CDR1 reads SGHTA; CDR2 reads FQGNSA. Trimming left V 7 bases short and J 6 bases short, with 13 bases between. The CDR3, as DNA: TGTGCCAGCAACAAGGGGACATCTAATTCACCCCTCCACTTT. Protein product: CASNKGTSNSPLHF. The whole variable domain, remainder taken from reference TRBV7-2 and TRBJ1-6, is GAGVSQSPSNKVTEKGKDVELRCDPISGHTALYWYRQSLGQGLEFLIYFQGNSAPDKSGLPSDRFSAERTGGSVSTLTIQRTQQEDSAVYLCASNKGTSNSPLHFGNGTRLTVT.

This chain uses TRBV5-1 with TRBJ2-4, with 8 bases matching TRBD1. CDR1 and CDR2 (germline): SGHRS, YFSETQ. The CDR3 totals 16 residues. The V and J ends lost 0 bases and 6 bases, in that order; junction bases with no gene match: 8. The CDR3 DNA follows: TGCGCCAGCAGCTTGGGAGGTCAGGGGGCTACAAACATTCAGTACTTC. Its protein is CASSLGGQGATNIQYF.

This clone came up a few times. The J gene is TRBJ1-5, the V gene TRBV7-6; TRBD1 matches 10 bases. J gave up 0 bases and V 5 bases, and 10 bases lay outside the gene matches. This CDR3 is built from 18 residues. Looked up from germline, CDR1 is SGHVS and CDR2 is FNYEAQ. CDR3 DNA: TGTGCCAGCAGCCCGGGACAGGGGAGCCTTTATAGCAATCAGCCCCAGCATTTT. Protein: CASSPGQGSLYSNQPQHF.

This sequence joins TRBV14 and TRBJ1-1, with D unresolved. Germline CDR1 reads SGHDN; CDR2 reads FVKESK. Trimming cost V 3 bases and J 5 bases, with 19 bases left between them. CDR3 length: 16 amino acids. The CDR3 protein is CASSQISGGPRTEAFF. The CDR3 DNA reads TGTGCCAGCAGCCAGATATCTGGCGGGCCCCGAACTGAAGCTTTCTTT.

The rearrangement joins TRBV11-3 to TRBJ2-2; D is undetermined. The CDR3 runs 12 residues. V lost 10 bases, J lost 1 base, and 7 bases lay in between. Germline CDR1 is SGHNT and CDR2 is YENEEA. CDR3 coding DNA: TGTGCCACCACCAGGAACACCGGGGAGCTGTTTTTT. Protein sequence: CATTRNTGELFF. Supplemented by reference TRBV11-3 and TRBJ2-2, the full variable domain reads EAGVVQSPRYKIIEKKQPVAFWCNPISGHNTLYWYLQNLGQGPELLIRYENEEAVDDSQLPKDRFSAERLKGVDSTLKIQPAELGDSAVYLCATTRNTGELFFGEGSRLTVL.